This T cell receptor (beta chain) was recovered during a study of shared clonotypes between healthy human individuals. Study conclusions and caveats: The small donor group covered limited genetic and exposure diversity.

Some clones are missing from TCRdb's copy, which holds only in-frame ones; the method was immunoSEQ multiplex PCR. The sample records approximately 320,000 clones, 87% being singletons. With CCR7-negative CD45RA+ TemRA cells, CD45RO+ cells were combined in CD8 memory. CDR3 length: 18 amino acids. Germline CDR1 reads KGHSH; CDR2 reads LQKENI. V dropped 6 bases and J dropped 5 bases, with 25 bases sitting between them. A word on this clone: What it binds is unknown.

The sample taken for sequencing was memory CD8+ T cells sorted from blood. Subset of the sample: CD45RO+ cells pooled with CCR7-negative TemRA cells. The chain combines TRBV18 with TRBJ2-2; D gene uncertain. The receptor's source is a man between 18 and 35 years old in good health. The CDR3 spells CASSRSEGPRHSTGELFF. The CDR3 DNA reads TGTGCCAGCTCCCGTTCAGAAGGCCCGCGACATTCGACCGGGGAGCTGTTTTTT.